Below, 10 T cell receptor beta chains from the same sample are listed, as sequenced in a study of blood T cell repertoires in COVID-19. Produced via immunoSEQ multiplex PCR; TCRdb's table is partial and in-frame only. The sample includes 150,000 to 200,000 clones, about 86% of them seen just once. The specimen sequenced was peripheral blood. The receptors originated from a woman older than 75 in a cohort sampled during active or convalescent COVID-19.

This clone was seen just once. This sequence joins TRBV11-2 and TRBJ1-6, with D maybe TRBD1 (5 bases). The germline V gene has CDR1 SGHAT and CDR2 FQNNGV. The length of the CDR3 is 15 residues. Trimming pared 3 bases from V and 7 bases from J, leaving 13 bases between. This CDR3 is CASSFEGARNSPLHF. The CDR3 region has the DNA TGTGCCAGCAGCTTCGAAGGGGCGCGGAATTCACCCCTCCACTTT.

This clone showed up just once. The identical CDR3 is also encoded by other nucleotide sequences in the sample. The rearrangement uses TRBV12-5 and TRBJ2-1; D unresolved. V was pared by 6 bases and J by 5 bases, with 5 bases between. CDR1 and CDR2 from the germline V gene are LGHNT and FRNRAP. This CDR3 is built from 11 residues. The CDR3 loop is CASGPNNEQFF. The CDR3 bases are TGTGCTAGTGGCCCAAACAATGAGCAGTTCTTC.

This sequence joins TRBV7-2 and TRBJ1-1; D possibly corresponds to TRBD1 (6 bases). The V end was cut by 4 bases, the J end by 4 bases, with 22 bases between. Germline CDR1 reads SGHTA; CDR2 reads FQGNSA. The CDR3 spans 17 residues. The DNA of the CDR3 is TGTGCCAGCAGCTACATTCCGGGACACTCGAGGGGCACTGAAGCTTTCTTT. It yields the protein CASSYIPGHSRGTEAFF.

The chain uses TRBV7-2 and TRBJ2-7; the match to TRBD2 covers 13 bases. The V gene end was trimmed by 5 bases and the J gene end by 4 bases; junction bases not matched to a gene: 5. The CDR3 extends over 15 amino acids. The germline V gene has CDR1 SGHTA and CDR2 FQGNSA. The CDR3 protein is CASSQLAGGPYEQYV. In DNA, the CDR3 is TGTGCCAGCAGCCAACTAGCGGGAGGGCCATACGAGCAGTACGTC.

This clone appeared once. The chain recombines TRBV5-1 with TRBJ2-7, with unresolved D. Germline V gene sequence: CDR1 SGHRS, CDR2 YFSETQ. The germline V and J ends were trimmed by 5 bases and 0 bases, with 15 bases remaining between them. The CDR3 is 15 residues long. The chain's CDR3 is CASRMLQQSSYEQYF. The CDR3 coding sequence is TGCGCCAGCAGAATGCTACAGCAAAGCTCCTACGAGCAGTACTTC.

There are a few counts of this clone. The chain is built from TRBV5-6 and TRBJ1-2; TRBD1 is a possible D gene (5 bases). V shed 3 bases and J shed 3 bases, with 12 bases lying between them. The CDR3 contains 14 residues. The germline gives CDR1 SGHDT, CDR2 YYEEEE. This CDR3 is CASSSREGHYGYTF. CDR3 sequence (DNA): TGTGCCAGCAGCTCGCGGGAGGGGCACTATGGCTACACCTTC. The whole variable domain, remainder taken from reference TRBV5-6 and TRBJ1-2, is DAGVTQSPTHLIKTRGQQVTLRCSPKSGHDTVSWYQQALGQGPQFIFQYYEEEERQRGNFPDRFSGHQFPNYSSELNVNALLLGDSALYLCASSSREGHYGYTFGSGTRLTVV.

The J gene is TRBJ1-6, the V gene TRBV28, with 8 bases matching TRBD1. The CDR3 covers 16 residues. The trim removed 6 bases at V and 4 bases at J, leaving 8 bases unmatched. Germline assignment: CDR1 MDHEN and CDR2 SYDVKM. CDR3 residues: CASSTTDRGYNSPLHF. DNA of the CDR3: TGTGCCAGCAGCACCACCGACAGGGGATATAATTCACCCCTCCACTTT.

The CDR3 reads CASSVLSTGVGQPQHF. The CDR3 bases are TGTGCCAGCAGTGTGTTATCGACAGGGGTGGGTCAGCCCCAGCATTTT. The genes are TRBV6-1 and TRBJ1-5, with 8 bases aligning to TRBD1. The CDR3 runs to 16 residues. The germline gives CDR1 MNHNS, CDR2 SASEGT. V was clipped by 4 bases and J by 6 bases; unmatched bases: 11.

This chain uses TRBV11-3 with TRBJ1-3, with 11 bases fitting TRBD1. From germline, CDR1 is SGHNT and CDR2 YENEEA. Trimming took 0 bases from V and 8 from J; bases not matched to a gene: 3. The CDR3 loop spans 15 amino acids. The CDR3 DNA sequence: TGTGCCAGCAGCTTAGAACTGGACAGGGGGCACACCATATATTTT. It translates to CASSLELDRGHTIYF.

This chain links TRBV24-1 with TRBJ2-1; 9 positions agree with TRBD1. The CDR3 is 16 amino acids. Losses at the gene ends were 4 bases for V and 1 base for J; bases not matched to a gene: 4. Germline-derived CDR1 and CDR2 are KGHDR and SFDVKD. CDR3 bases: TGTGCCACCAGTGAAGTGGACAGGGGTTCCTACAATGAGCAGTTCTTC. As protein: CATSEVDRGSYNEQFF.